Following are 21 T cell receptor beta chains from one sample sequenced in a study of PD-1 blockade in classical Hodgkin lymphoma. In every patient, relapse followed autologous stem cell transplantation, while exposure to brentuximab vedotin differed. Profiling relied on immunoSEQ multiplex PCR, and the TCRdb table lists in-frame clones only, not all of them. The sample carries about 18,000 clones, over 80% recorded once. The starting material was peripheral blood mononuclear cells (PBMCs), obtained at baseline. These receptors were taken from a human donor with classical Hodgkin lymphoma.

For the CDR3, the DNA is TGTGCCAGCAGGCATCCGGGACTAGCTTACAATGAGCAGTTCTTC. Protein product: CASRHPGLAYNEQFF. V is TRBV6-1 and J is TRBJ2-1; 9 bases align to TRBD2. V dropped 6 bases and J dropped 4; count of bases not matched to a gene: 7. Germline V lookup: CDR1 MNHNS, CDR2 SASEGT. This CDR3 contains 15 residues.

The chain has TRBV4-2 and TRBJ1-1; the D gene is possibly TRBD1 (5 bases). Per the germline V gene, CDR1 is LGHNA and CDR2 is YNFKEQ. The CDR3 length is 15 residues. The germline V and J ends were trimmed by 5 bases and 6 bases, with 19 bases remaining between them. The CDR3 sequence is CASSKEKGDSSEAFF. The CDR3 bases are TGTGCCAGCAGCAAGGAGAAAGGGGACTCATCTGAAGCTTTCTTT.

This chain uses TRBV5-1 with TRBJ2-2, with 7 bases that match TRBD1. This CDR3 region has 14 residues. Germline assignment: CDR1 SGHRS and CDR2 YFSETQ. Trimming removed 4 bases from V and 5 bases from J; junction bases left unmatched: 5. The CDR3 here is CASSPTGSTGELFF. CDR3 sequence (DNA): TGCGCCAGCAGCCCGACAGGGTCAACCGGGGAGCTGTTTTTT.

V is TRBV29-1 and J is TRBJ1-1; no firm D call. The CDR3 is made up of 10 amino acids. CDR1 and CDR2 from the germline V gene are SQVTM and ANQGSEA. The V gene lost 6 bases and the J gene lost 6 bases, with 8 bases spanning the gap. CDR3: CSVGRPEAFF. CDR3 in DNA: TGCAGCGTCGGACGCCCTGAAGCTTTCTTT.

The DNA of the CDR3 is TGTGCCAGCAGTTTCCCAGGGAGTCCGCCCCAGCATTTT. This sequence encodes CASSFPGSPPQHF. The chain is built from TRBV28 and TRBJ1-5; D is perhaps TRBD1 (5 bases). Deletions cut 3 bases from V and 9 bases from J, with 12 bases between. The CDR3 sequence is 13 residues long. Germline V gives CDR1 MDHEN, CDR2 SYDVKM. The whole variable domain, filled in from reference TRBV28 and TRBJ1-5, reads DVKVTQSSRYLVKRTGEKVFLECVQDMDHENMFWYRQDPGLGLRLIYFSYDVKMKEKGDIPEGYSVSREKKERFSLILESASTNQTSMYLCASSFPGSPPQHFGDGTRLSIL.

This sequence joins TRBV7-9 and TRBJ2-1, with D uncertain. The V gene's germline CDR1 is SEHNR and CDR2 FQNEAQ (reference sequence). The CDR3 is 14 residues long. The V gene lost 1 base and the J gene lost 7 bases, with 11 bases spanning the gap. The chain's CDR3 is CASSLGGFGNEQFF. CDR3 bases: TGTGCCAGCAGCTTAGGCGGTTTCGGGAATGAGCAGTTCTTC.

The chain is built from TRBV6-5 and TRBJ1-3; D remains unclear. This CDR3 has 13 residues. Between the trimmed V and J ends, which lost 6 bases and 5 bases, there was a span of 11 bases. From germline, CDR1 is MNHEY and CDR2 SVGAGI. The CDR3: CASSPAERNTIYF. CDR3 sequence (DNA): TGTGCCAGCAGCCCCGCCGAAAGAAACACCATATATTTT.

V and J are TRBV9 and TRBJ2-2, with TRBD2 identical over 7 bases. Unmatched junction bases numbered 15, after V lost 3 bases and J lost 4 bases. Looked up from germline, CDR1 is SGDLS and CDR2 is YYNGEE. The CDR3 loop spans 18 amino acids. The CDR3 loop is CASSAQYRTSRSTGELFF. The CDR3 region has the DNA TGTGCCAGCAGCGCCCAATATCGGACTAGTCGGAGCACCGGGGAGCTGTTTTTT. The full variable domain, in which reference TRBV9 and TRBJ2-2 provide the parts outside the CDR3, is DSGVTQTPKHLITATGQRVTLRCSPRSGDLSVYWYQQSLDQGLQFLIQYYNGEERAKGNILERFSAQQFPDLHSELNLSSLELGDSALYFCASSAQYRTSRSTGELFFGEGSRLTVL.

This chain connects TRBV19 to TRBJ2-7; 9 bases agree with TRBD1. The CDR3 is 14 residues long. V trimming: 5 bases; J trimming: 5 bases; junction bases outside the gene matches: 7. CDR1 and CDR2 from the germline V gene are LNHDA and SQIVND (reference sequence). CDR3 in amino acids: CASSPQGASDEQYF. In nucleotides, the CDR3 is TGTGCCAGTAGTCCACAGGGGGCGTCTGACGAGCAGTACTTC.

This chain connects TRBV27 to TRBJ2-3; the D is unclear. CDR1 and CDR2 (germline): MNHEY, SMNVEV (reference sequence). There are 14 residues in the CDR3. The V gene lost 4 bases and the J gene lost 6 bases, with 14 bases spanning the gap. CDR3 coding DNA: TGTGCCAGCAGTTCAGTACCGCGGCGGGATACGCAGTATTTT. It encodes CASSSVPRRDTQYF.

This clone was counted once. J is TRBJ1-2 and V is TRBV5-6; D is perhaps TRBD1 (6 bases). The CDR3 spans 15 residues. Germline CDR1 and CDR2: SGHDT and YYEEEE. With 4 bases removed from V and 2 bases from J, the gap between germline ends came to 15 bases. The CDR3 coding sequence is TGTGCCAGCAGCACGATCCGGGACAACAACTATGGCTACACCTTC. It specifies CASSTIRDNNYGYTF.

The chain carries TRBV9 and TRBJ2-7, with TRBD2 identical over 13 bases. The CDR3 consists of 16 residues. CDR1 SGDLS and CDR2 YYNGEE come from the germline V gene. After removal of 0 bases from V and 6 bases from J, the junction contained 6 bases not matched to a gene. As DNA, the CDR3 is TGTGCCAGCAGCGTAGCCGGACTAGCGGGAGCCCTCGAGCAGTACTTC. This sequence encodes CASSVAGLAGALEQYF.

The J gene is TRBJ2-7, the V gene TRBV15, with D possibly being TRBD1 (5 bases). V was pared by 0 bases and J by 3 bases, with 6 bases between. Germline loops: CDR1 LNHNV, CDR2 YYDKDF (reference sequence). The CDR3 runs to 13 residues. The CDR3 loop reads CATSRDRVYEQYF. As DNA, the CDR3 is TGTGCCACCAGCAGAGACAGGGTCTACGAGCAGTACTTC.

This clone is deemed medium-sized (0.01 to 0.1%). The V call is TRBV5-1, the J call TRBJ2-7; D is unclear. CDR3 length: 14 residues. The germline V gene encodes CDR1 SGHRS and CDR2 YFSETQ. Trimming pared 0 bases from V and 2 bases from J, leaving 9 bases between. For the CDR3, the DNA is TGCGCCAGCAGCTTGGGGCAGCTTACCTACGAGCAGTACTTC. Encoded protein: CASSLGQLTYEQYF.

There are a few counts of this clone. This chain's CDR3 is CASRPTGTSGSHRTGELFF. Written as DNA, the CDR3 is TGCGCCAGCAGGCCTACCGGGACTAGCGGGAGTCATAGGACCGGGGAGCTGTTTTTT. This chain joins TRBV5-1 and TRBJ2-2, with 14 nucleotides matching TRBD2. Trimming took 5 bases from V and 5 from J; bases not matched to a gene: 14. Germline-derived CDR1 and CDR2 are SGHRS and YFSETQ. The CDR3 loop spans 19 amino acids.

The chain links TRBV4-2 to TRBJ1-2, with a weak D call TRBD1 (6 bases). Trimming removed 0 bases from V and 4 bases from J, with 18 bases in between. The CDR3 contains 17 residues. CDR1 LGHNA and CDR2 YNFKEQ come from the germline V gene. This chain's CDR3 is CASSQDLSRGRVYGYTF. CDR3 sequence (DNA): TGTGCCAGCAGCCAAGATCTTTCCAGGGGACGTGTCTATGGCTACACCTTC.

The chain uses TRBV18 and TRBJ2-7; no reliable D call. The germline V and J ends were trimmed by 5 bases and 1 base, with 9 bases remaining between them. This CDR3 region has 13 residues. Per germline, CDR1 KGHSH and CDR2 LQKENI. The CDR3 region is CASSSSPSYEQYF. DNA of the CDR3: TGTGCCAGCTCATCGTCGCCATCCTACGAGCAGTACTTC.

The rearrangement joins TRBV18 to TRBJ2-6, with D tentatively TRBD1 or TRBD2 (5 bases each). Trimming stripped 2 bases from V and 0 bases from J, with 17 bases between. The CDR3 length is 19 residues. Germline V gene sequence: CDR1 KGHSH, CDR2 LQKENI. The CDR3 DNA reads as TGTGCCAGCTCACCAGTTATCGTCGGGGCCTACTCTGGGGCCAACGTCCTGACTTTC. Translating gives CASSPVIVGAYSGANVLTF.

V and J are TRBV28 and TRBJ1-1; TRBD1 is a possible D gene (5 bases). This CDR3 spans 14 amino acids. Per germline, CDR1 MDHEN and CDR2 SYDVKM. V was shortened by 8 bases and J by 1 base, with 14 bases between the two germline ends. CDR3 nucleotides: TGTGCCAGCCTCCCCGGGGGTTCGAACACTGAAGCTTTCTTT. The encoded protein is CASLPGGSNTEAFF.

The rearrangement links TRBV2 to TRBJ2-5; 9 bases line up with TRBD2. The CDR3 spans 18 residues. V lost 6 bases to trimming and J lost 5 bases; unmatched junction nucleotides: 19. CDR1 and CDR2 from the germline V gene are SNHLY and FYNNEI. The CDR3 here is CASSLRPFSGGRSETQYF. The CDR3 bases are TGTGCCAGCAGCCTAAGACCTTTTAGCGGGGGCAGGTCGGAGACCCAGTACTTC.

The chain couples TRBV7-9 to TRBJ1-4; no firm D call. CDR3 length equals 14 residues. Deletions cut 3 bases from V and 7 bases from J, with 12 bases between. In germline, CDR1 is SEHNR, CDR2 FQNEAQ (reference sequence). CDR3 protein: CASSFMSGAEKLFF. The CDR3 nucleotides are TGTGCCAGCAGCTTCATGAGCGGCGCTGAAAAACTGTTTTTT.